A single sample gave rise to the 10 T cell receptor beta chains below, sequenced in a study of post-analysis software for immune sequencing data. Whole-study results and caveats: TRBV segments more frequent in patients than in controls numbered a few and included TRBV5-6, TRBV5-1 and TRBV20-1.

These receptors have no identified antigens. The TCR beta cDNA libraries contained unique molecular identifiers. A single record per CDR3 protein comes from TCRdb applying MiXCR to the PCR reads. This sample yields around 710,000 distinct CDR3 sequences, of which 40% to 55% are seen a single time; approximately 4.4% belongs to the top ten. Sequencing input: blood. The receptors originated from a girl aged 5-17 years with multiple sclerosis.

The chain employs TRBV4-3 and TRBJ2-4; the D is unclear. V lost 1 base and J lost 1, with 17 bases in between. Per the germline V gene, CDR1 is LGHNA and CDR2 is YSLEER. The CDR3 consists of 18 residues. The CDR3 DNA sequence: TGCGCCAGCAGCCAAGGAATTAGCACTTCTGGGGCCAAAAACATTCAGTACTTC. Translation gives CASSQGISTSGAKNIQYF.

This clonotype appeared a few times. The chain is built from TRBV5-1 and TRBJ1-2; D is possibly TRBD1 (6 bases). Trimming pared 4 bases from V and 1 base from J, leaving 17 bases between. Germline V gene data show CDR1 as SGHRS and CDR2 as YFSETQ. The CDR3 sequence is 16 residues long. This chain's CDR3 is CASSQKAGQFNYGYTF. The CDR3 nucleotides are TGCGCCAGCAGCCAAAAAGCCGGACAGTTTAACTATGGCTACACCTTC.

This sequence joins TRBV5-1 and TRBJ2-5; 12 bases are a match to TRBD2. There are 14 residues in the CDR3. Trimming at V came to 6 bases and at J to 4 bases, leaving 4 bases not matched to a gene. From germline, CDR1 is SGHRS and CDR2 YFSETQ. CDR3 protein: CASTLAGGTETQYF. DNA of the CDR3: TGCGCCAGCACCCTAGCGGGAGGGACAGAGACCCAGTACTTC.

The chain uses TRBV29-1 and TRBJ2-7, with D perhaps matching TRBD2 (6 bases). Germline V gene data show CDR1 as SQVTM and CDR2 as ANQGSEA. Between the trimmed V and J ends, which lost 4 bases and 7 bases, there was a span of 23 bases. CDR3 length: 15 amino acids. This chain's CDR3 is CSVVQGAIYGGEQYF. Here the CDR3 DNA reads TGCAGCGTTGTCCAGGGTGCTATTTACGGAGGGGAGCAGTACTTC.

V and J are TRBV7-9 and TRBJ1-2; 8 positions match TRBD1. Germline-derived CDR1 and CDR2 are SEHNR and FQNEAQ (reference sequence). The V segment lost 0 bases and the J segment 7 bases; nucleotides outside the gene matches: 10. The CDR3 runs 16 residues. The CDR3 spells CASSLADPGGATGYTF. As DNA, the CDR3 is TGTGCCAGCAGCTTAGCAGACCCAGGGGGCGCGACTGGCTACACCTTC. The whole variable domain, filled in from reference TRBV7-9 and TRBJ1-2, reads DTGVSQNPRHKITKRGQNVTFRCDPISEHNRLYWYRQTLGQGPEFLTYFQNEAQLEKSRLLSDRFSAERPKGSFSTLEIQRTEQGDSAMYLCASSLADPGGATGYTFGSGTRLTVV.

The V and J genes are TRBV20-1 and TRBJ1-2, with 10 bases aligning to TRBD1. The CDR3 has 17 amino acids. The germline V gene has CDR1 DFQATT and CDR2 SNEGSKA (reference sequence). Trimming at V came to 0 bases and at J to 4 bases, leaving 11 bases not matched to a gene. The CDR3 protein is CSARDLLWTGGSYGYTF. DNA of the CDR3: TGCAGTGCTAGAGACCTCCTTTGGACAGGGGGAAGCTATGGCTACACCTTC.

This chain joins TRBV6-2 or TRBV6-3 and TRBJ1-2; 8 positions match TRBD1. CDR1 and CDR2 from the germline V gene are MNHEY and SVGEGT. CDR3 length: 14 amino acids. Trimming took 3 bases from V and 4 from J; bases not matched to a gene: 4. As DNA, the CDR3 is TGTGCCAGCAGTTATTGGGGACAGGCCTATGGCTACACCTTC. Protein sequence: CASSYWGQAYGYTF.

This clonotype was detected only a few times. This chain's CDR3 is CASSGARLNEKLFF. The CDR3 coding sequence is TGTGCCAGCAGCGGGGCGCGCCTTAATGAAAAACTGTTTTTT. The rearrangement uses TRBV7-6 and TRBJ1-4; weak D call: TRBD1 (5 bases). The length of the CDR3 is 14 residues. With 5 bases removed from V and 4 bases from J, the gap between germline ends came to 11 bases. In germline, CDR1 is SGHVS, CDR2 FNYEAQ.

This clonotype was detected only a few times. DNA for the CDR3: TGTGCCAGCTCTTATCCCGGCTATGGCTACACCTTC. Translated: CASSYPGYGYTF. The chain carries TRBV3-1 and TRBJ1-2; D unclear. The CDR3 consists of 12 residues. V gave up 8 bases and J gave up 4 bases, with 11 bases separating them. From germline, CDR1 is LGHDT and CDR2 YNNKEL (reference sequence). Together with reference TRBV3-1 and TRBJ1-2, the CDR3 gives the full variable domain: DTAVSQTPKYLVTQMGNDKSIKCEQNLGHDTMYWYKQDSKKFLKIMFSYNNKELIINETVPNRFSPKSPDKAHLNLHINSLELGDSAVYFCASSYPGYGYTFGSGTRLTVV.

The chain carries TRBV29-1 and TRBJ1-2; D is ambiguous. V was trimmed by 6 bases and J by 3 bases, leaving 14 bases between them. The CDR3 length is 13 residues. Looked up from germline, CDR1 is SQVTM and CDR2 is ANQGSEA. CDR3 in DNA: TGCAGCGTAGAAAGGGAACTTGACTATGGCTACACCTTC. It translates to CSVERELDYGYTF. Together with reference TRBV29-1 and TRBJ1-2, the CDR3 gives the full variable domain: SAVISQKPSRDICQRGTSLTIQCQVDSQVTMMFWYRQQPGQSLTLIATANQGSEATYESGFVIDKFPISRPNLTFSTLTVSNMSPEDSSIYLCSVERELDYGYTFGSGTRLTVV.